One and the same sample provided the 16 T cell receptor beta chains below, sequenced in a study of naive and memory T cell subsets. The beta constant-region primer was an equimolar mix of two oligonucleotides covering TRBC1 and TRBC2. Nested alpha and beta constant-region primers with the SP2 primer drove four PCR rounds on ligated cDNA. TCRdb itself ran the UMI-ligation and nested PCR reads through MiXCR, one entry per CDR3 protein. The sample shows roughly 97,000 distinct CDR3 sequences, about 14% of them seen only once. Study-level points and caveats: Naive repertoires, especially CD8, held a few larger clonotypes, possibly memory cells re-expressing CD45RA.

No antigens are known for them. Sequenced input: naive CD8+ T cells from blood. These receptors were collected from a human donor in good health.

This clonotype showed up many times. The chain has TRBV20-1 and TRBJ1-3, with D perhaps TRBD1 (5 bases). The V end was cut by 6 bases, the J end by 6 bases, with 18 bases between. Germline-derived CDR1 and CDR2 are DFQATT and SNEGSKA (reference sequence). The CDR3 sequence is 14 residues long. In DNA, the CDR3 is TGCAGTGCCATGCCGGGGGTCTCGGAAAACACCATATATTTT. This encodes CSAMPGVSENTIYF.

This clonotype was seen ten or more times. This chain connects TRBV6-2 or TRBV6-3 to TRBJ2-3; 10 positions match TRBD2. V shed 5 bases and J 0 bases; nucleotides not matched to a gene: 2. The CDR3 covers 15 residues. CDR1 and CDR2 (germline): MNHEY, SVGEGT. The CDR3 DNA sequence: TGTGCCAGCAGTCAGACTAGCGGGAGCACAGATACGCAGTATTTT. It yields the protein CASSQTSGSTDTQYF.

The rearrangement uses TRBV5-1 and TRBJ1-1, with TRBD1 matching over 8 bases. This CDR3 region has 16 residues. J gave up 0 bases and V 4 bases, and 8 bases lay outside the gene matches. CDR1 is SGHRS and CDR2 is YFSETQ in the germline V gene. The CDR3 DNA reads TGCGCCAGCAGCAGTCGGACAGGGTTCATGAACACTGAAGCTTTCTTT. It yields the protein CASSSRTGFMNTEAFF. The variable domain in full, completed from reference TRBV5-1 and TRBJ1-1, reads KAGVTQTPRYLIKTRGQQVTLSCSPISGHRSVSWYQQTPGQGLQFLFEYFSETQRNKGNFPGRFSGRQFSNSRSEMNVSTLELGDSALYLCASSSRTGFMNTEAFFGQGTRLTVV.

This clonotype was counted at least ten times. The chain links TRBV7-9 to TRBJ1-2; possible D gene TRBD1, 5 bases. The V gene's germline CDR1 is SEHNR and CDR2 FQNEAQ (reference sequence). Trimming stripped 0 bases from V and 2 bases from J, with 16 bases between. The CDR3 sequence is 17 residues long. The DNA of the CDR3 is TGTGCCAGCAGCTTAGCGGCGGCTACCGGGGCAAACTATGGCTACACCTTC. Residues: CASSLAAATGANYGYTF. Looking up the rest from reference TRBV7-9 and TRBJ1-2 gives the full variable domain: DTGVSQNPRHKITKRGQNVTFRCDPISEHNRLYWYRQTLGQGPEFLTYFQNEAQLEKSRLLSDRFSAERPKGSFSTLEIQRTEQGDSAMYLCASSLAAATGANYGYTFGSGTRLTVV.

This clonotype occurred a few times. This chain links TRBV4-3 with TRBJ2-2; D call uncertain. Germline V gene sequence: CDR1 LGHNA, CDR2 YSLEER. V was trimmed by 0 bases and J by 4 bases, leaving 9 bases between them. The CDR3 has 15 amino acids. The CDR3 nucleotides read TGCGCCAGCAGCCAAGACAGCCTTTTCACCGGGGAGCTGTTTTTT. Translating gives CASSQDSLFTGELFF.

The chain has TRBV7-8 and TRBJ1-1, with no clear D. Germline CDR1 SGHVS, CDR2 FQNEAQ. Trimming pared 1 base from V and 1 base from J, leaving 10 bases between. CDR3 length: 15 residues. The CDR3 loop is CASSLVGSANTEAFF. The CDR3 nucleotides read TGTGCCAGCAGCTTAGTAGGGTCAGCGAACACTGAAGCTTTCTTT.

The table lists this clonotype with a few counts. The chain joins TRBV27 to TRBJ2-5, with D hard to call. Deletions cut 3 bases from V and 5 bases from J, with 10 bases between. Looked up from germline, CDR1 is MNHEY and CDR2 is SMNVEV (reference sequence). The CDR3 spans 13 residues. CDR3 protein: CASSFGVLETQYF. The CDR3 coding sequence is TGTGCCAGCAGTTTTGGGGTTCTGGAGACCCAGTACTTC.

In DNA form, the CDR3 reads TGTGCCAGCAGCTTAGGCGAGACGGTGGGTAGGGATAATGAGCAGTTCTTC. It codes for CASSLGETVGRDNEQFF. This sequence joins TRBV13 and TRBJ2-1, with D hard to call. Germline V gene data show CDR1 as PRHDT and CDR2 as FYEKMQ (reference sequence). Deletions cut 0 bases from V and 7 bases from J, with 19 bases between. This CDR3 has 17 residues.

The chain is built from TRBV27 and TRBJ1-6; weak D call: TRBD1 (6 bases). Germline loops: CDR1 MNHEY, CDR2 SMNVEV (reference sequence). Trimming shortened V by 4 bases and J by 7 bases, and 11 bases separated the two germline ends. There are 14 residues in the CDR3. The CDR3 loop is CASSYRDRNSPLHF. The DNA of the CDR3 is TGTGCCAGCAGTTACAGGGATAGGAATTCACCCCTCCACTTT.

This clonotype has more than one count but fewer than ten. CDR3 amino acids: CASSPTGGRSYEQYF. CDR3 sequence (DNA): TGTGCCAGCAGCCCAACAGGGGGACGCTCCTACGAGCAGTACTTC. J is TRBJ2-7 and V is TRBV7-9; TRBD1 matches 8 bases. The CDR3 has 15 residues. From germline, CDR1 is SEHNR and CDR2 FQNEAQ (reference sequence). Trimming at V came to 5 bases and at J to 0 bases, leaving 6 bases not matched to a gene.

The V gene is TRBV7-2, the J gene TRBJ2-7; tentative D call: TRBD2 (6 bases). CDR3 length: 15 residues. CDR1 SGHTA and CDR2 FQGNSA come from the germline V gene. Between the trimmed V and J ends, which lost 8 bases and 0 bases, there was a span of 17 bases. The CDR3 protein is CASLPPGGVSYEQYF. The CDR3, as DNA: TGTGCCAGCCTACCCCCTGGCGGGGTCTCCTACGAGCAGTACTTC.

The V and J genes are TRBV27 and TRBJ2-7; D is undetermined. This CDR3 contains 13 residues. V was shortened by 1 base and J by 2 bases, with 6 bases between the two germline ends. Germline loops: CDR1 MNHEY, CDR2 SMNVEV (reference sequence). In nucleotides, the CDR3 is TGTGCCAGCAGTTTATATGGGCCCTACGAGCAGTACTTC. Encoded protein: CASSLYGPYEQYF.

This clonotype was detected only a few times. The genes are TRBV7-3 and TRBJ1-6; D uncertain. V was trimmed by 5 bases and J by 7 bases, leaving 15 bases between them. This CDR3 is built from 15 residues. From germline, CDR1 is SGHTA and CDR2 FQGTGA. As DNA, the CDR3 is TGTGCCAGCAGCCTCGCCGGGAGACCAAATTCACCCCTCCACTTT. Amino acid sequence: CASSLAGRPNSPLHF.

This clonotype came up a few times. This sequence joins TRBV12-3 or TRBV12-4 and TRBJ2-1; TRBD2 agrees at 12 bases. J lost 4 bases, V lost 8 bases, and 6 bases had no gene match. The CDR3 is 15 residues long. The CDR3 loop is CASAELAGGYNEQFF. The CDR3 DNA reads as TGTGCCAGCGCCGAACTAGCGGGAGGTTACAATGAGCAGTTCTTC.

This clonotype was detected a few times. The V gene is TRBV29-1, the J gene TRBJ2-7; D perhaps matches TRBD1 (5 bases). V gave up 0 bases and J gave up 0 bases, with 12 bases separating them. The CDR3 sequence is 15 residues long. CDR1 SQVTM and CDR2 ANQGSEA come from the germline V gene. CDR3 sequence (DNA): TGCAGCGTTGAAGATGGGGCAGAGCTCTCCTACGAGCAGTACTTC. Residues: CSVEDGAELSYEQYF.

The V gene is TRBV28, the J gene TRBJ1-1; D not certain. Germline loops: CDR1 MDHEN, CDR2 SYDVKM. CDR3 size: 15 residues. The V end lost 8 bases, the J end lost 1 base, and 17 bases lay between the germline ends. CDR3 loop: CASLRFRTANTEAFF. CDR3 nucleotide sequence: TGTGCCAGCCTTCGCTTTAGGACGGCGAACACTGAAGCTTTCTTT. Filled out from reference TRBV28 and TRBJ1-1, the complete variable domain reads DVKVTQSSRYLVKRTGEKVFLECVQDMDHENMFWYRQDPGLGLRLIYFSYDVKMKEKGDIPEGYSVSREKKERFSLILESASTNQTSMYLCASLRFRTANTEAFFGQGTRLTVV.